This T cell receptor beta chain was observed in a study of T cells after yellow fever vaccination. This clonotype showed up many times. Germline values: CDR1 LGHDT, CDR2 YNNKEL (reference sequence). Trimming removed 1 base at V and 4 bases at J, with 5 bases between. The CDR3 covers 13 residues. TCRdb reanalysed the 5' RACE reads using MiXCR and keeps one entry per CDR3 protein. The sample includes approximately 140,000 distinct CDR3 sequences, 6.5% to 8.5% of them seen just once. Specimen: CD4+ T cells sorted from PBMCs, collected 5 days after the yellow fever booster vaccination. The source of this sequence is a man aged 25 to 40 who received the YFV17D yellow fever vaccine. This chain joins TRBV3-1 and TRBJ2-1, with D tentatively TRBD1 or TRBD2 (5 bases each). The CDR3, as DNA: TGTGCCAGCAGCCAAGGGGGGTACAATGAGCAGTTCTTC. It codes for CASSQGGYNEQFF.